This T cell receptor (beta chain) derives from a study of beta chain features in type 1 diabetes. Study-level results: There was a moderate but significant shortening of TCRB CDR3s in all four CD4+ subsets of Type 1 diabetes patients. Compared with healthy donors, patients appeared to share more similar naive, central memory and regulatory TCRB repertoires.

Trimming pared 3 bases from V and 3 bases from J, leaving 14 bases between. Germline V gene lookup returns CDR1 SGHTA and CDR2 FQGNSA. The CDR3 is 16 amino acids. Expressed TCRB transcripts were sequenced because the entire RNA isolate underwent reverse transcription. The assay was immunoSEQ multiplex PCR, and TCRdb's table has in-frame clones only and misses some. The table lists 600,000 to 700,000 clones, around 11% of them singletons. This clone was seen a handful of times. No antigen is known for it. This clonotype was obtained from a man aged 30-40 years with type 1 diabetes. J is TRBJ2-2 and V is TRBV7-2; D is unclear. The material sequenced was naive CD4+ T cells from blood. CDR3 in amino acids: CASSFRGAKDTGELFF. The CDR3 DNA reads TGTGCCAGCAGCTTTCGAGGTGCTAAGGACACCGGGGAGCTGTTTTTT.